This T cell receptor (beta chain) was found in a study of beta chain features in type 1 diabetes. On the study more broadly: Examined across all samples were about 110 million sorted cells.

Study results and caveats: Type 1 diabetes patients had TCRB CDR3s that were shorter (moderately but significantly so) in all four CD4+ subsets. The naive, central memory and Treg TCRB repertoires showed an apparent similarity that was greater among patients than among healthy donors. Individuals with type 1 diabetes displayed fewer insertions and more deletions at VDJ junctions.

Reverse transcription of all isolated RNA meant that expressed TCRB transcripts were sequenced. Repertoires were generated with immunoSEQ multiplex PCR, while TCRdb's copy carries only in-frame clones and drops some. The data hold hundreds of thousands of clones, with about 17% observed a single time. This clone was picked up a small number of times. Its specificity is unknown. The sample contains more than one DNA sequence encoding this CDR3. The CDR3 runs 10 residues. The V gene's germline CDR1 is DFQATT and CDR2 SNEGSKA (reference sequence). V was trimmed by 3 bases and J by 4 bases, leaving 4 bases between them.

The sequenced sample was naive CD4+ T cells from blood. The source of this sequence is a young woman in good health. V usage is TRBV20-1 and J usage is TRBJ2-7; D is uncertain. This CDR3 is CSASLYEQYF. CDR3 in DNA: TGCAGTGCTAGTTTATACGAGCAGTACTTC.